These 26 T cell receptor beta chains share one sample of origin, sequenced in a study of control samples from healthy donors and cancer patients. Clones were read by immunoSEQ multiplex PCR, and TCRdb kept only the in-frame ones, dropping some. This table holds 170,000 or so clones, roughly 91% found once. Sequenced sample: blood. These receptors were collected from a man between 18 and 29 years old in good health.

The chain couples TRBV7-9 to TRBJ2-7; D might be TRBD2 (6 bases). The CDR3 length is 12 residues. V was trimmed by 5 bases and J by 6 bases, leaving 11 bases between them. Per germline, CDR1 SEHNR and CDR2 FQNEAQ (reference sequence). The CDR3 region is CASSLGSLEQYF. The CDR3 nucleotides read TGTGCCAGCAGCCTCGGGAGTCTCGAGCAGTACTTC.

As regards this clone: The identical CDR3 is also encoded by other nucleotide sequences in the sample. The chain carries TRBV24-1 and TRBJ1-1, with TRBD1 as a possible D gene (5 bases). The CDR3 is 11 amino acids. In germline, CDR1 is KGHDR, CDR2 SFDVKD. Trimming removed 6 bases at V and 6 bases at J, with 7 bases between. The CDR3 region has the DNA TGTGCCACCAGTCGGGGCGCTGAAGCTTTCTTT. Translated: CATSRGAEAFF.

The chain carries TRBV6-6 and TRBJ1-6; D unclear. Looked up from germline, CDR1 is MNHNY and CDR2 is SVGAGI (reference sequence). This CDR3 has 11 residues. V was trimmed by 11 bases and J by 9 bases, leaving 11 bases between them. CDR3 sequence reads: CAGGKGSPLHF. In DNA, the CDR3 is TGTGCCGGAGGAAAGGGTTCACCCCTCCACTTT.

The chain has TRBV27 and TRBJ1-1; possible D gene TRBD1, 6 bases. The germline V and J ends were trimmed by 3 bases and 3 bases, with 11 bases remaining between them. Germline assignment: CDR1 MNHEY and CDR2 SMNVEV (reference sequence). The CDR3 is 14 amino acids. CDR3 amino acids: CASSFGGSDTEAFF. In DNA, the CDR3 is TGTGCCAGCAGTTTCGGGGGCTCGGACACTGAAGCTTTCTTT.

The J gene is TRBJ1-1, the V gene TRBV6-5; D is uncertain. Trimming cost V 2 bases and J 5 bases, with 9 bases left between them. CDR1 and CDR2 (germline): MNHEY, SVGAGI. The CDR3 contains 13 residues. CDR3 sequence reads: CASSYARETEAFF. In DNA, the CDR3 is TGTGCCAGCAGTTACGCGAGGGAGACTGAAGCTTTCTTT.

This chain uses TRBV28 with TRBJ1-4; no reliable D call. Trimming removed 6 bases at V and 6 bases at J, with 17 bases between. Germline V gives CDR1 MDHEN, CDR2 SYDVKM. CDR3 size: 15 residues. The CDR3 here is CASRHPRRPYEKLFF. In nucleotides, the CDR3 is TGTGCCAGCAGACACCCTAGAAGGCCTTATGAAAAACTGTTTTTT.

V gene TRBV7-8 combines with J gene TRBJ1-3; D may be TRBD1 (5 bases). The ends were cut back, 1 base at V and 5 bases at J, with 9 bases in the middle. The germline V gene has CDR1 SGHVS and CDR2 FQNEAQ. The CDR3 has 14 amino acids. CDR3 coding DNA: TGTGCCAGCAGCTTAGGACAGATGCGAAACACCATATATTTT. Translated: CASSLGQMRNTIYF.

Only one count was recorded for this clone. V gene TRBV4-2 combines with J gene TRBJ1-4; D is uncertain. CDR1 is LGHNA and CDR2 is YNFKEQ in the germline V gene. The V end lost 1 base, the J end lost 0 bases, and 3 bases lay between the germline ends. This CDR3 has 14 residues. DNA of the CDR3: TGTGCCAGCAGCCAAGTAGCAACTAATGAAAAACTGTTTTTT. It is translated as CASSQVATNEKLFF.

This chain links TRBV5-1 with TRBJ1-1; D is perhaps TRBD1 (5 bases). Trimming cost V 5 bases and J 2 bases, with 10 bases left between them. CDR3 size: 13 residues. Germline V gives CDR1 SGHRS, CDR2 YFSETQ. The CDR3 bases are TGCGCCAGCAGGCAGGGCTCAAACACTGAAGCTTTCTTT. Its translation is CASRQGSNTEAFF.

Written as DNA, the CDR3 is TGTGCCAGCAGCTTAGGGGCCGGGGGGACAGAGACCCAGTACTTC. Translation gives CASSLGAGGTETQYF. This sequence joins TRBV7-2 and TRBJ2-5; 7 bases are shared with TRBD2. The CDR3 covers 15 residues. Germline CDR1 reads SGHTA; CDR2 reads FQGNSA. With 1 base clipped from V and 4 bases from J, the junction kept 6 bases outside the gene matches.

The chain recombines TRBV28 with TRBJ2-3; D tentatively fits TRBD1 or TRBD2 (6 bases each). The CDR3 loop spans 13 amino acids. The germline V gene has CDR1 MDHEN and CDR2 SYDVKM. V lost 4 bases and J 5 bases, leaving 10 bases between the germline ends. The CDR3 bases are TGTGCCAGCAGTTGGGGGGCCGGAGATACGCAGTATTTT. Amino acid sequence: CASSWGAGDTQYF.

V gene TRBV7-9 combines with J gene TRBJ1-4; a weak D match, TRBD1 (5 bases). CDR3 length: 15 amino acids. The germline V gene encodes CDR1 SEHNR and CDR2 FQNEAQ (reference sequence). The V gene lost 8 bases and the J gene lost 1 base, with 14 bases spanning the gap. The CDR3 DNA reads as TGTGCCAGCTCAGGGTTGAAGGGAACTAATGAAAAACTGTTTTTT. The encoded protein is CASSGLKGTNEKLFF.

CDR3 amino acids: CASRPQGGSYEQYF. The CDR3 nucleotides read TGTGCCAGCAGGCCACAGGGGGGATCGTACGAGCAGTACTTC. The chain combines TRBV7-2 with TRBJ2-7; 8 positions agree with TRBD1. V was clipped by 6 bases and J by 4 bases; unmatched bases: 8. Looked up from germline, CDR1 is SGHTA and CDR2 is FQGNSA. The CDR3 has 14 residues.

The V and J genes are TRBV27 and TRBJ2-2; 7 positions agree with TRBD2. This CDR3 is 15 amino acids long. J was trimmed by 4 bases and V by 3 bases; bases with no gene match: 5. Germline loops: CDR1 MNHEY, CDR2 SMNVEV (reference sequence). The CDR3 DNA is TGTGCCAGCAGTTTTCGCGGCGGGGGCACCGGGGAGCTGTTTTTT. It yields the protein CASSFRGGGTGELFF.

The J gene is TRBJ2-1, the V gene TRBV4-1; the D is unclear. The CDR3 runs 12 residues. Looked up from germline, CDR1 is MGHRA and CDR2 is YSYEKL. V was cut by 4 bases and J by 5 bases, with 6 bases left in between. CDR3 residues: CASSLSDNEQFF. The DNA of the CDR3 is TGCGCCAGCAGCCTCAGTGACAATGAGCAGTTCTTC.

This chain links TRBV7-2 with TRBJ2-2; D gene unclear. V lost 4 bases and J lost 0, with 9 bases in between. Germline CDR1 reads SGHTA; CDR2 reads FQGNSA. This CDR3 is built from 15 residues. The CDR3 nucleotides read TGTGCCAGCAGCTCCCAATTTTCGAACACCGGGGAGCTGTTTTTT. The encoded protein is CASSSQFSNTGELFF.

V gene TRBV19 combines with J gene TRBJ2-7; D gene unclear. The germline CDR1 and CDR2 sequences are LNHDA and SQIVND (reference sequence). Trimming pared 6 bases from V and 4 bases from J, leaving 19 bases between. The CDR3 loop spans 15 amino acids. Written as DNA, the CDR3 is TGTGCCAGTAGCGGCCCGTTCGAAGGTTTTTACGAGCAGTACTTC. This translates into CASSGPFEGFYEQYF.

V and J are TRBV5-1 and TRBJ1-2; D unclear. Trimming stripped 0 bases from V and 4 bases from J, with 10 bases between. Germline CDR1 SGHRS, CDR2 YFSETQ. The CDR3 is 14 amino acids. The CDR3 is CASSLEQNLYGYTF. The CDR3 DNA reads TGCGCCAGCAGCTTGGAACAAAACCTCTATGGCTACACCTTC.

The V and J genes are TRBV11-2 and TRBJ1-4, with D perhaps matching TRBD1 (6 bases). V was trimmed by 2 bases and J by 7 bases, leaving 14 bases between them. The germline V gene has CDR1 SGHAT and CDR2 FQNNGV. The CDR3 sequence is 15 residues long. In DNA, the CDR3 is TGTGCCAGCAGCTTATGGTCCAGGGGAGTTGAAAAACTGTTTTTT. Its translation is CASSLWSRGVEKLFF. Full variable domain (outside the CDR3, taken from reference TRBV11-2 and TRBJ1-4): EAGVAQSPRYKIIEKRQSVAFWCNPISGHATLYWYQQILGQGPKLLIQFQNNGVVDDSQLPKDRFSAERLKGVDSTLKIQPAKLEDSAVYLCASSLWSRGVEKLFFGSGTQLSVL.

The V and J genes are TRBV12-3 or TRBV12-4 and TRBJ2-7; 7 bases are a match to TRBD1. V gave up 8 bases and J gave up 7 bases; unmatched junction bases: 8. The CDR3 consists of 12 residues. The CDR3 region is CASRAGGGEQYF. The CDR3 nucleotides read TGTGCCAGCCGGGCAGGGGGTGGAGAGCAGTACTTC.

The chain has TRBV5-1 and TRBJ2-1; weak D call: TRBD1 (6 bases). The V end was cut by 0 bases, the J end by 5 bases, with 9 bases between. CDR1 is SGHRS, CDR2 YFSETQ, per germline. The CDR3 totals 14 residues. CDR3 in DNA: TGCGCCAGCAGCTTGGCAGGGGCCCACAATGAGCAGTTCTTC. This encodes CASSLAGAHNEQFF. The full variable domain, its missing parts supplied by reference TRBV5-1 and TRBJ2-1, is KAGVTQTPRYLIKTRGQQVTLSCSPISGHRSVSWYQQTPGQGLQFLFEYFSETQRNKGNFPGRFSGRQFSNSRSEMNVSTLELGDSALYLCASSLAGAHNEQFFGPGTRLTVL.

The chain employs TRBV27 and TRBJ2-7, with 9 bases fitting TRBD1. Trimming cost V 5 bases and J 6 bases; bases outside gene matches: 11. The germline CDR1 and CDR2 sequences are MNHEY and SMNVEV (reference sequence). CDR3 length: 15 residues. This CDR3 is CASSPLGQGRVEQYF. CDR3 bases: TGTGCCAGCAGTCCGTTGGGACAGGGTCGGGTCGAGCAGTACTTC.

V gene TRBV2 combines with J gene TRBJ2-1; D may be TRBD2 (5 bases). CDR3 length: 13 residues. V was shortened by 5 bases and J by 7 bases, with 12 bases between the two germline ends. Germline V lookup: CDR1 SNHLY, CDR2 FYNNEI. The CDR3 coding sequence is TGTGCCAGCAGTCAGGACTTGGGGAATGAGCAGTTCTTC. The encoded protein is CASSQDLGNEQFF.

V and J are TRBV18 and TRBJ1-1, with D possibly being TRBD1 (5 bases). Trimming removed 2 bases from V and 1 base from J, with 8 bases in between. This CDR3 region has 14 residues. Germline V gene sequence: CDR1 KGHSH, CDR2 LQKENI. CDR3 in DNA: TGTGCCAGCTCACCAAGACAGTCGAACACTGAAGCTTTCTTT. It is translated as CASSPRQSNTEAFF.

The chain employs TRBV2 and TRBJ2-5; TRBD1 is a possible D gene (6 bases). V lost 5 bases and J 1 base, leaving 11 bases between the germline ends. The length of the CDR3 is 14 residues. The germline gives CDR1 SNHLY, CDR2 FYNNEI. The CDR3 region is CASSIRTAQETQYF. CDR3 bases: TGTGCCAGCAGTATCCGGACAGCCCAAGAGACCCAGTACTTC.

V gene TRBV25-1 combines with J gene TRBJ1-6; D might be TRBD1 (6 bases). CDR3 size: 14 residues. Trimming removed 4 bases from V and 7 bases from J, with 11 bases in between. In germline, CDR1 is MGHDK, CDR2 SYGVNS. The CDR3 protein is CASSGRTANSPLHF. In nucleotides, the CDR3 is TGTGCCAGCAGTGGGAGGACAGCAAATTCACCCCTCCACTTT.